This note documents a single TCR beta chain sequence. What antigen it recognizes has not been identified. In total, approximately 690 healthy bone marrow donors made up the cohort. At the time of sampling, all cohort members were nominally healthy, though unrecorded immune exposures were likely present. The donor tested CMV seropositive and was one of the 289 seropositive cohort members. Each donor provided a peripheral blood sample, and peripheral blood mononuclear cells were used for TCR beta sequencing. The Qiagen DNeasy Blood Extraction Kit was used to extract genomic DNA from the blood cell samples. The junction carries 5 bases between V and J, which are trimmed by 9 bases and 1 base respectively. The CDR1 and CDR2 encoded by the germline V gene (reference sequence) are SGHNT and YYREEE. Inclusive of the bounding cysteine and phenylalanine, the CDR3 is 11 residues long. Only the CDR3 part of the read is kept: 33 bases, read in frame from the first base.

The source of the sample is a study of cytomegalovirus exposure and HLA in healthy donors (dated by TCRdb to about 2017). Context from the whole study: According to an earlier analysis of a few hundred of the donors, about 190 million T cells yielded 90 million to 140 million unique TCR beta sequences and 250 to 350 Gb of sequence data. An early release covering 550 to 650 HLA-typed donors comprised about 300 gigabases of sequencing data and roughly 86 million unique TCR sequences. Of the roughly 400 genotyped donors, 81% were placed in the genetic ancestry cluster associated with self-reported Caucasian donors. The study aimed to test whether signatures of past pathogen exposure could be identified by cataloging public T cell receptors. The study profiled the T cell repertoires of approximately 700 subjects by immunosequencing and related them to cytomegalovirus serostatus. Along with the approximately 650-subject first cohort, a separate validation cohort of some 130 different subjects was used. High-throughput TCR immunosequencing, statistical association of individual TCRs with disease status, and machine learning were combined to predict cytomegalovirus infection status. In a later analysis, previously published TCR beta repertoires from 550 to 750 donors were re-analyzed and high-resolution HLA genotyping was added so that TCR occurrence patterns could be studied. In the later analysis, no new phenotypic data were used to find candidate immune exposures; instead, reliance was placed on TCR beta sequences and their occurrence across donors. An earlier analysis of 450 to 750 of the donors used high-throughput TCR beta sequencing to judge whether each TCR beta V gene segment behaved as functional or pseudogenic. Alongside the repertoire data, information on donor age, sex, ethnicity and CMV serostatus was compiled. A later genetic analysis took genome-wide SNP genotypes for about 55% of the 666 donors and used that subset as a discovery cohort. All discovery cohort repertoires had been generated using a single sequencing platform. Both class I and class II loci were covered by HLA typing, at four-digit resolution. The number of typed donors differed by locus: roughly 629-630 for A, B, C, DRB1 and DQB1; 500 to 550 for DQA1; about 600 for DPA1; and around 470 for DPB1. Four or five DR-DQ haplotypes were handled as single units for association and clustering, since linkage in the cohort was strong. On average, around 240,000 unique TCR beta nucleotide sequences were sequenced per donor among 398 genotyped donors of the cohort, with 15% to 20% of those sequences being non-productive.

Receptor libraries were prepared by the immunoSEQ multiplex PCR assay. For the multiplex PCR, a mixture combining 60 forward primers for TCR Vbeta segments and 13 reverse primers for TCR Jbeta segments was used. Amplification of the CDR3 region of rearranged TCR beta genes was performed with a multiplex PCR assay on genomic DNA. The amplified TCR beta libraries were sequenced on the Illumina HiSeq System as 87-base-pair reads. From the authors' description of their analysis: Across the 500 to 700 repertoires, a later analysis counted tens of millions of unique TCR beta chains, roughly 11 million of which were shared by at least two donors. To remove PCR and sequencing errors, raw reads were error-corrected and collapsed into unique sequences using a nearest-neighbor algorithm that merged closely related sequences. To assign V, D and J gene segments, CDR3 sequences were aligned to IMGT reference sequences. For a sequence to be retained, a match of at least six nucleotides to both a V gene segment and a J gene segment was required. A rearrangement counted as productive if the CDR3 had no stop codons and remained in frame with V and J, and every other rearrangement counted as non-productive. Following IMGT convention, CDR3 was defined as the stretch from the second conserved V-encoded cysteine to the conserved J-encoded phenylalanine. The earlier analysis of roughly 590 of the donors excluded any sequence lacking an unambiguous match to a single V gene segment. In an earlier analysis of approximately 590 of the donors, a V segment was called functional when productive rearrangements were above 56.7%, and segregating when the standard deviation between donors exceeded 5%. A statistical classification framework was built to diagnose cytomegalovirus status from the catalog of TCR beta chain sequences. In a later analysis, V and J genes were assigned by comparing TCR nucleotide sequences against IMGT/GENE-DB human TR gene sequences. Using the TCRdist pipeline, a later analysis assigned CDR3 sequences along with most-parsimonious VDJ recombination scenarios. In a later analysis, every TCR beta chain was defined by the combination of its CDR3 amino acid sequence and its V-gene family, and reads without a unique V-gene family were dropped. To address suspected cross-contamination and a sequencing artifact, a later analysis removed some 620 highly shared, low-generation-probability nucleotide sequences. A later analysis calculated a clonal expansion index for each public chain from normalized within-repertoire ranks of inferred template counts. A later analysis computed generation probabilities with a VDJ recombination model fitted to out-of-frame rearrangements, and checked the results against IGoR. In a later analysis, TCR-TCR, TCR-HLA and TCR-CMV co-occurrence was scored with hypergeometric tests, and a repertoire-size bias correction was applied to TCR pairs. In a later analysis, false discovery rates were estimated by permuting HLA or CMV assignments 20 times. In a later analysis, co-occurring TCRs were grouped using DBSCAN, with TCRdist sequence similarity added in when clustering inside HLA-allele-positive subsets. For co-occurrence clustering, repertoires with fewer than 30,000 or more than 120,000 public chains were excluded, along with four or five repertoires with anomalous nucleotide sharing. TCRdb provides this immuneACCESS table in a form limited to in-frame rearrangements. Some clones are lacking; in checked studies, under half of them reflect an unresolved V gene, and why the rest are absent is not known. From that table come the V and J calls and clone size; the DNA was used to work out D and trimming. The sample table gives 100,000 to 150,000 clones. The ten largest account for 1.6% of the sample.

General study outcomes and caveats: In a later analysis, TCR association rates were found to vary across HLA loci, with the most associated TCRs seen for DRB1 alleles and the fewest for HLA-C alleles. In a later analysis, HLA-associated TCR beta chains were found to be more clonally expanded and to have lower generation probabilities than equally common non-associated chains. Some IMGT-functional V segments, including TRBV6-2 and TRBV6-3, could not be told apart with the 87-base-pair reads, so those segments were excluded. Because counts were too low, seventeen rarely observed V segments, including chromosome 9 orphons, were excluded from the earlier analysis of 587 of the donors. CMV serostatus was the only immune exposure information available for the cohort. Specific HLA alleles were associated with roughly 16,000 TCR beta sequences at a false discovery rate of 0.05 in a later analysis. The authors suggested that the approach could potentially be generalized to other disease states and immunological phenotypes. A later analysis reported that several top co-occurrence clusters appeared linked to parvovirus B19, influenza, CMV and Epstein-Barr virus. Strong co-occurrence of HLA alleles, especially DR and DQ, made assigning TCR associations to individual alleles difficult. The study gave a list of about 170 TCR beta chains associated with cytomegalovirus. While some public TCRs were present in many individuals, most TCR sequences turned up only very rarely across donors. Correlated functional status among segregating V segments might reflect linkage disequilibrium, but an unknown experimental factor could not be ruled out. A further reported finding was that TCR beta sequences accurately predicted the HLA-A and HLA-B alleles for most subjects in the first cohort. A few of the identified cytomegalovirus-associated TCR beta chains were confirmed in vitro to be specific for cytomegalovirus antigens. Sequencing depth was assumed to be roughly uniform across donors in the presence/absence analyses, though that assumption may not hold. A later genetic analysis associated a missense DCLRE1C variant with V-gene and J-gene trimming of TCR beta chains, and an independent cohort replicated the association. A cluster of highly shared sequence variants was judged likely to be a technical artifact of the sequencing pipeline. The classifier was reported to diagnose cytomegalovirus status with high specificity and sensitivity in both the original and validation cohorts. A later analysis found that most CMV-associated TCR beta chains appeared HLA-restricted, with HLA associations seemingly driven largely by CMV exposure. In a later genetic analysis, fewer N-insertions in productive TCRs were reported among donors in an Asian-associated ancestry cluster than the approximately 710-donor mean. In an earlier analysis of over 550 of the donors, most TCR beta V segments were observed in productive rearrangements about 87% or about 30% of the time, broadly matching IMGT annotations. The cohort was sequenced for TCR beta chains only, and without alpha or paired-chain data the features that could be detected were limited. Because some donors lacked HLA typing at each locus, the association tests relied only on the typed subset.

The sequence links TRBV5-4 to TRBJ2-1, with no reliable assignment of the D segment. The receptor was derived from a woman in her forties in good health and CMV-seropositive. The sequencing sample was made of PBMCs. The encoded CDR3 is CATQSYNEQFF. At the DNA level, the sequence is TGTGCCACCCAATCCTACAATGAGCAGTTCTTC.